The clone carrying this T cell receptor beta chain was counted many times. The target antigen is unknown. In the source study's methods: Clinicopathological groups supplied CDR3 differences that were used to build a distant-metastasis classifier for papillary thyroid cancer. TCRdb recomputed clones from the PCR reads via MiXCR. In this record, the V and J calls reflect TCRdb's handling and not the investigators' own analysis. The table records tens of thousands of clones, roughly 13% of them present only once. The data stem from a study of metastatic and nonmetastatic thyroid tumors. Whole-study context: Repertoire comparison spanned blood and tumor or nodule tissue of malignant and benign thyroid patients.

The length of the CDR3 is 15 residues. The junction had 9 bases not matched to a gene; V was cut back by 3 bases and J by 5 bases. Per germline, CDR1 SEHNR and CDR2 FQNEAQ (reference sequence). Findings and caveats of the study: Within blood and tumor, benign nodules reportedly had significantly lower TCR beta diversity than malignant thyroid tumors did.

Among the patients, none had received any treatment before thyroid surgery. The chain carries TRBV7-9 and TRBJ2-7; 8 bases are a match to TRBD1. Sequenced input: blood. The TCR sequence derives from a female donor with papillary thyroid cancer or a benign thyroid nodule (not recorded which). Some clones in this sample may be carry-over from other donors' samples. CDR3 residues: CASSFAGQGAHEQYF. CDR3 nucleotides: TGTGCCAGCAGCTTTGCCGGGCAGGGGGCCCACGAGCAGTACTTC.